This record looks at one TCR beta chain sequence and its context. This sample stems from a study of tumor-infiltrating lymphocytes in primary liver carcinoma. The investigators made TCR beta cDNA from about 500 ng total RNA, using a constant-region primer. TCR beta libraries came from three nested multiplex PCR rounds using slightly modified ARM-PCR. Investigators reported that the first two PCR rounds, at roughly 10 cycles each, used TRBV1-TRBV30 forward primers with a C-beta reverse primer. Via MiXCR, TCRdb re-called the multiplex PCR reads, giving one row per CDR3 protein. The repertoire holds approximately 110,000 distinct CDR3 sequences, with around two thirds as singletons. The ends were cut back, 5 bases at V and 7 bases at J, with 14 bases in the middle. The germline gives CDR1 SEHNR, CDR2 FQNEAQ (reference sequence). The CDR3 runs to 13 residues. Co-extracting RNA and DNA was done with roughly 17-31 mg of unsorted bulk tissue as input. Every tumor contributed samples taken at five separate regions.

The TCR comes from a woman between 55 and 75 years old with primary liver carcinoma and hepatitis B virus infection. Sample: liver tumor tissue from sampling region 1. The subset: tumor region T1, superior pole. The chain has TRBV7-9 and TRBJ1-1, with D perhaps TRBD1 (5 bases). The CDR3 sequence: CASSPQVKIEAFF. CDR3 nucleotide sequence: TGTGCCAGCAGCCCACAGGTGAAAATTGAAGCTTTCTTT.